These 5 T cell receptor beta chains share one sample of origin, sequenced in a study of cytomegalovirus exposure and HLA in healthy donors. Researchers ran the PCR with 60 Vbeta and 13 Jbeta primers. Profiling relied on immunoSEQ multiplex PCR, and the TCRdb table lists in-frame clones only, not all of them. Of 90,000 to 150,000 clones listed, around 63% are singletons. Specimen: PBMCs. All receptors derive from a man in his forties in good health and CMV-seropositive.

The chain joins TRBV9 to TRBJ2-1, with 7 bases that match TRBD1. Germline CDR1 and CDR2: SGDLS and YYNGEE. Unmatched junction bases numbered 3, after V lost 3 bases and J lost 6 bases. The CDR3 runs to 13 residues. The CDR3 here is CASSDGTVNEQFF. The DNA of the CDR3 is TGTGCCAGCAGCGACGGGACAGTCAATGAGCAGTTCTTC.

V and J are TRBV7-3 and TRBJ2-5; TRBD1 is a possible D gene (5 bases). There are 15 residues in the CDR3. The germline V gene encodes CDR1 SGHTA and CDR2 FQGTGA. Trimming took 0 bases from V and 1 from J, leaving 9 bases between them. In nucleotides, the CDR3 is TGTGCCAGCAGCTTAACCCCAGACAGCCAAGAGACCCAGTACTTC. Translation gives CASSLTPDSQETQYF.

The chain is built from TRBV7-9 and TRBJ2-1, with 8 bases identical to TRBD2. Germline-derived CDR1 and CDR2 are SEHNR and FQNEAQ (reference sequence). Germline trimming cut 4 bases from V and 8 bases from J; bases unmatched to any gene: 4. The CDR3 has 13 residues. The CDR3 region is CASSSSGSYEQFF. CDR3 DNA sequence: TGTGCCAGCAGCTCCAGCGGGAGCTATGAGCAGTTCTTC.

This chain joins TRBV6-1 and TRBJ1-2; 9 nucleotides align to TRBD1. CDR1 is MNHNS and CDR2 is SASEGT in the germline V gene. J gave up 4 bases and V 1 base, and 4 bases lay outside the gene matches. The CDR3 covers 15 residues. CDR3 bases: TGTGCCAGCAGTGAAGGTACAGGGGGCCCCTATGGCTACACCTTC. The encoded protein is CASSEGTGGPYGYTF.

This clone was counted only a few times. The chain has TRBV6-5 and TRBJ1-2; D remains ambiguous. V lost 4 bases, J lost 8 bases, and 11 bases lay in between. The germline V gene has CDR1 MNHEY and CDR2 SVGAGI. The CDR3 has 12 residues. The CDR3 spells CASSSGKAGYTF. The CDR3 bases are TGTGCCAGCAGTTCCGGGAAAGCCGGCTACACCTTC.